Listed below are T cell receptor beta chains from one sample, sequenced in a study of blood T cell repertoires in COVID-19. The protocol was immunoSEQ multiplex PCR, while the TCRdb copy is restricted to in-frame clones and leaves out a portion. Of 270,000 or so clones listed, approximately 89% are singletons. The source material was PBMCs or T cells enriched from blood (not recorded which). All receptors come from a woman between 35 and 50 years old with acute COVID-19. The CDR3 runs from the conserved cysteine through the conserved F or W. Fields, in order: V gene, clone size, J gene, D gene, CDR3 DNA, CDR3 protein. A D gene is named only where the DNA matches it firmly. Part of the rows lack a size; the others show once, few, many or a class for expanded clones.

>TRBV3-1/TRBV3-2|-|TRBJ2-7|TRBD1
TGTGCCAGCAGCCGTTACACCGGGACAGGGGAGGAGCAGTACTTC
CASSRYTGTGEEQYF
>TRBV30|-|TRBJ2-1|-
TGTGCCTGGAGGGCCCCCTCGGGGCGGGGAGCCTACAATGAGCAGTTCTTC
CAWRAPSGRGAYNEQFF
>TRBV18|-|TRBJ1-4|-
TGTGCCAGCTCCCAATACCTCGTGGCAGGGTCCTATGAAAAACTGTTTTTT
CASSQYLVAGSYEKLFF
>TRBV28|-|TRBJ2-7|TRBD2
TGTGCCAGCACCCCCCTTTTTCTGGCGGGAGAACCGTACATTTCCGTCGAGCAGTACTTC
CASTPLFLAGEPYISVEQYF
>TRBV28|-|TRBJ1-4|-
TGTGCCAGCAGGCGGGGGAGCGAAAAACTGTTTTTT
CASRRGSEKLFF
>TRBV5-1|once|TRBJ2-1|TRBD2
TGCGCCAGCAGTAATCGCGGGAGGGCCATCGATGAGCAGTTCTTC
CASSNRGRAIDEQFF
>TRBV25-1|-|TRBJ2-7|-
TGTGCCAGCAGTGAATTCCTGACGGGAGAGGCCTACGAGCAGTACTTC
CASSEFLTGEAYEQYF
>TRBV6-5|once|TRBJ2-1|-
TGTGCCAGCAGTCCTGGAACGGGATTACGGAAGCAGTTCTTC
CASSPGTGLRKQFF
>TRBV7-9|-|TRBJ1-5|TRBD1
TGTGCCAGCAGCTTAGGTTCAGGGGGCCGAGATCAGCCCCAGCATTTT
CASSLGSGGRDQPQHF
>TRBV10-3|-|TRBJ2-5|TRBD1
TGTGCCATCAGTGAGCCCCACCGGGACAGGGACCAAGAGACCCAGTACTTC
CAISEPHRDRDQETQYF
>TRBV4-3|-|TRBJ1-4|-
TGCGCCAGCAGCGTTATTCCCGAAAAACTGTTTTTT
CASSVIPEKLFF
>TRBV19|-|TRBJ1-6|-
TGTGCCAGTAGGCGACAGGACAATGATTCACCCCTCCACTTT
CASRRQDNDSPLHF
>TRBV2|once|TRBJ1-1|-
TGTGCCAGCAGTGATTTTCGGGGGGGCACTGAAGCTTTCTTT
CASSDFRGGTEAFF
>TRBV4-3|-|TRBJ1-6|-
TGCGCCAGCAGCCAAGATGCCGGGGGAATCTATTCACCCCTCCACTTT
CASSQDAGGIYSPLHF
>TRBV5-1|-|TRBJ1-3|TRBD1
TGCGCCAGCAGCTTGGGGGACAGGGCTGGAAACACCATATATTTT
CASSLGDRAGNTIYF
>TRBV5-4|-|TRBJ1-5|-
TGTGCCAGCAGTTTAAGAGAGGGTCAGCCCCAGCATTTT
CASSLREGQPQHF
>TRBV29-1|-|TRBJ1-1|-
TGCAGCGCCCGACCAGGTATGAACACTGAAGCTTTCTTT
CSARPGMNTEAFF
>TRBV6-5|-|TRBJ2-3|TRBD1
TGTGCCAGCAGTTACTTCAGGGGGCCTAGCACAGATACGCAGTATTTT
CASSYFRGPSTDTQYF
>TRBV7-9|once|TRBJ2-3|TRBD1
TGTGCCAGCAGCGATCATGGACAGGGGGGAAGCACAGATACGCAGTATTTT
CASSDHGQGGSTDTQYF
>TRBV30|-|TRBJ1-1|TRBD1
TGTGCCTGGGATAGACAGGGACAGGTCGAAGCTTTCTTT
CAWDRQGQVEAFF
>TRBV7-9|few|TRBJ2-1|TRBD2
TGTGCCAGCAGCTTAGCCCTTGGGACTATCCCCTACAATGAGCAGTTCTTC
CASSLALGTIPYNEQFF